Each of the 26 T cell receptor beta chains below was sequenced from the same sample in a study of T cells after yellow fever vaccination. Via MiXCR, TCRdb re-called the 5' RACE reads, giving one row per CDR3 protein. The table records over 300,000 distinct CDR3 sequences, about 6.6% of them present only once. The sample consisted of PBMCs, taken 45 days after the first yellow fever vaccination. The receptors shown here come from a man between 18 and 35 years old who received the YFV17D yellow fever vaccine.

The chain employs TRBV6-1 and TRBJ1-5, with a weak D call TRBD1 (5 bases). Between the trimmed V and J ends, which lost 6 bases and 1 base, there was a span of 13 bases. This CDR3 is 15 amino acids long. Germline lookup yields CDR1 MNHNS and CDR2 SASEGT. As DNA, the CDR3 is TGTGCCAGCAGAAATGCAGGGACCAGCAATCAGCCCCAGCATTTT. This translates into CASRNAGTSNQPQHF.

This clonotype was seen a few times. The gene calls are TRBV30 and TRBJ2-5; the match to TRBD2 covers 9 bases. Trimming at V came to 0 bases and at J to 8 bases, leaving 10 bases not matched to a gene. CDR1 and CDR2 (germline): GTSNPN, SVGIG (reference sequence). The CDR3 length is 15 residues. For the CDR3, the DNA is TGTGCCTGGAGTGTAGCGGGAGGCCAATGGGAAACCCAGTACTTC. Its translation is CAWSVAGGQWETQYF.

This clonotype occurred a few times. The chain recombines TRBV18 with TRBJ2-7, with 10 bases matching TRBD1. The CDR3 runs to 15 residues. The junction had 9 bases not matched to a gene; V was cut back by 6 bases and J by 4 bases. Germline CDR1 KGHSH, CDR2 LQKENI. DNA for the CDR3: TGTGCCAGCTCCCAACGGACAGGGGGTATGTACGAGCAGTACTTC. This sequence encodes CASSQRTGGMYEQYF.

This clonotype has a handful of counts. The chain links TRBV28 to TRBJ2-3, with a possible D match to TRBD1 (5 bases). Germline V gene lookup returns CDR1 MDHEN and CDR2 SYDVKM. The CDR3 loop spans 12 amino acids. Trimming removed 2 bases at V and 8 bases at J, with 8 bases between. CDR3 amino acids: CASSLKGSTQYF. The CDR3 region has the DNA TGTGCCAGCAGTTTAAAGGGGTCTACGCAGTATTTT.

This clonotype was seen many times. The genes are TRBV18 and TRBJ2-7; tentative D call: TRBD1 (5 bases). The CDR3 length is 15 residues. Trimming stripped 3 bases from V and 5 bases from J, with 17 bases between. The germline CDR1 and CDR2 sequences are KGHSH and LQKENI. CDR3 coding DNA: TGTGCCAGCTCACCTGACAGCCTGGCTAACAACGAGCAGTACTTC. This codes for CASSPDSLANNEQYF.

CDR3 in amino acids: CASSFWTGTDTQYF. In DNA, the CDR3 is TGTGCCAGCAGCTTTTGGACAGGCACAGATACGCAGTATTTT. The chain couples TRBV7-9 to TRBJ2-3; TRBD1 might be the D (6 bases). This CDR3 spans 14 amino acids. Trimming removed 3 bases at V and 1 base at J, with 8 bases between. Germline-derived CDR1 and CDR2 are SEHNR and FQNEAQ (reference sequence).

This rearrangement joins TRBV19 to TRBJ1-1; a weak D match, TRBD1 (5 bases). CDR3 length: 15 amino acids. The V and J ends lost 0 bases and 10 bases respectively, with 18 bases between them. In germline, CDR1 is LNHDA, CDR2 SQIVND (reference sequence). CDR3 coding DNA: TGTGCCAGTAGTATAGATCTCCAGGGTGGAGTCCCAGCTTTCTTT. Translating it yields CASSIDLQGGVPAFF. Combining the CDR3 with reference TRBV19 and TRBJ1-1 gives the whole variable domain DGGITQSPKYLFRKEGQNVTLSCEQNLNHDAMYWYRQDPGQGLRLIYYSQIVNDFQKGDIAEGYSVSREKKESFPLTVTSAQKNPTAFYLCASSIDLQGGVPAFFGQGTRLTVV.

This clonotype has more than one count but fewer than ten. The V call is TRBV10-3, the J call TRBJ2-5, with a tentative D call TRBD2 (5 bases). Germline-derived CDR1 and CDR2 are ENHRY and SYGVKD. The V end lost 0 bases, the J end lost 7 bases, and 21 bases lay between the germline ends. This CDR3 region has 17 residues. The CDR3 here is CAISESKRTDPGGTQYF. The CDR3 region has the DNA TGTGCCATCAGTGAGTCTAAGCGGACGGACCCGGGCGGGACCCAGTACTTC.

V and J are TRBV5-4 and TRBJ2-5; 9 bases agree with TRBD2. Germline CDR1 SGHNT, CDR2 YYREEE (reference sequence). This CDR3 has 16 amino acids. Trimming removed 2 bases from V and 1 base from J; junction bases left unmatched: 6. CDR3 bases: TGTGCCAGCAGCTTCTGGCGGGGGGGTAGCCAAGAGACCCAGTACTTC. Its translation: CASSFWRGGSQETQYF.

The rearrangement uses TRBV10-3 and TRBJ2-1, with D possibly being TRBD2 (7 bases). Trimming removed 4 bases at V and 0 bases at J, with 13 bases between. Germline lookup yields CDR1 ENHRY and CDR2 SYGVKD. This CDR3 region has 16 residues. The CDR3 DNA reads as TGTGCCATCAGTGCCATAGGGGGGGCCTCCTACAATGAGCAGTTCTTC. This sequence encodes CAISAIGGASYNEQFF.

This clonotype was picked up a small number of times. The CDR3 protein is CASSGGYYYQPQHF. The CDR3 region has the DNA TGTGCCAGCAGTGGAGGGTACTACTACCAGCCCCAGCATTTT. The chain links TRBV25-1 to TRBJ1-5, with unresolved D. Trimming left V 4 bases short and J 7 bases short, with 14 bases between. Germline CDR1 reads MGHDK; CDR2 reads SYGVNS. The CDR3 contains 14 residues.

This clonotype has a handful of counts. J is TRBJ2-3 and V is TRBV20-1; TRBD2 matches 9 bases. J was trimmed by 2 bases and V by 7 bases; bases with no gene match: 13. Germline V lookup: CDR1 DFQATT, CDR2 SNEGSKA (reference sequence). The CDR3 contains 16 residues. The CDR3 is CSVIPHSGGITDTQYF. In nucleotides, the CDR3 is TGCAGTGTTATACCTCACAGCGGGGGGATCACAGATACGCAGTATTTT.

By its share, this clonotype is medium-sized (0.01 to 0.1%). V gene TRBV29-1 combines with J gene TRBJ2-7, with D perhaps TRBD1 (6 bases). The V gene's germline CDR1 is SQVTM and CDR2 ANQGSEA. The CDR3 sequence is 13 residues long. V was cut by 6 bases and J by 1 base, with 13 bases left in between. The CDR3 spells CSVYTGSSYEQYF. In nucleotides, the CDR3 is TGCAGCGTATATACAGGGTCATCCTACGAGCAGTACTTC.

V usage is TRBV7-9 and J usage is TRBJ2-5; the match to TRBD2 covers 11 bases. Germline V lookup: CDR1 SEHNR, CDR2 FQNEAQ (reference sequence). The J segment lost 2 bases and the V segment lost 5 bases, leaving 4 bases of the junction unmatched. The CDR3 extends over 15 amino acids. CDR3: CASSTRLAGQETQYF. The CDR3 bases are TGTGCCAGCAGCACCCGACTAGCGGGGCAAGAGACCCAGTACTTC.

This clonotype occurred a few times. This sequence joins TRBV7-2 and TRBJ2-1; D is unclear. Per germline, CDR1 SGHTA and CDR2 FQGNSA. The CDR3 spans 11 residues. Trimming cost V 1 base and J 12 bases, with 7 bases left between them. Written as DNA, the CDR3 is TGTGCCAGCAGCTTAGTTCAGAGGCAGTTCTTC. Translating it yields CASSLVQRQFF.

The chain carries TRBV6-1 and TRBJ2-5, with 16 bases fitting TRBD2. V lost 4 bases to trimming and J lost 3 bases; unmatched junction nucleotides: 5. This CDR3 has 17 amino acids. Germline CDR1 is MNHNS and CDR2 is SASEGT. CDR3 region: CASSAGLAGGTKETQYF. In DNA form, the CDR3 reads TGTGCCAGCAGTGCGGGACTAGCGGGGGGGACTAAAGAGACCCAGTACTTC.

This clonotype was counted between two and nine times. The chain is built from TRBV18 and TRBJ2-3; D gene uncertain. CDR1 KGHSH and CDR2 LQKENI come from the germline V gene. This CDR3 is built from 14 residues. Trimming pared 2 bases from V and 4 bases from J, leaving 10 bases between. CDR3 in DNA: TGTGCCAGCTCACCAGGGAATCCGCCAGATACGCAGTATTTT. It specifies CASSPGNPPDTQYF.

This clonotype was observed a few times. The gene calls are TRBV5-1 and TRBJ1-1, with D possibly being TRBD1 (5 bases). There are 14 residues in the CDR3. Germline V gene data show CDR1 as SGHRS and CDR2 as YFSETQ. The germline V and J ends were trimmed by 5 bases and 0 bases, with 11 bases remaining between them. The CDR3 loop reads CASRNRIMNTEAFF. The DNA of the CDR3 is TGCGCCAGCAGAAACAGGATTATGAACACTGAAGCTTTCTTT.

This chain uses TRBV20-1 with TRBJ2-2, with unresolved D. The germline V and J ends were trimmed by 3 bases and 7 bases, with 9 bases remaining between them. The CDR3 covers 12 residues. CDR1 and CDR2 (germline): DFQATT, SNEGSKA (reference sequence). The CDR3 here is CSASGRIGELFF. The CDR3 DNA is TGCAGTGCTAGTGGGCGGATCGGGGAGCTGTTTTTT.

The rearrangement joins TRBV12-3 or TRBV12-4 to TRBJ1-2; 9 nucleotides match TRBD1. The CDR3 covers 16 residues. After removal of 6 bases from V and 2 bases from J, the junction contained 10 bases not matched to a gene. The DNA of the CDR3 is TGTGCCAGCAGGGCTCTCGGGACAGGGAGGAACTATGGCTACACCTTC. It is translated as CASRALGTGRNYGYTF.

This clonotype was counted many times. CDR3 sequence: CASSALGGWLKGTDTQYF. For the CDR3, the DNA is TGTGCCAGCAGCGCCCTGGGCGGTTGGCTGAAGGGCACAGATACGCAGTATTTT. The J gene is TRBJ2-3, the V gene TRBV9, with D unclear. The germline V gene has CDR1 SGDLS and CDR2 YYNGEE. This CDR3 has 18 amino acids. Between the trimmed V and J ends, which lost 3 bases and 1 base, there was a span of 21 bases.

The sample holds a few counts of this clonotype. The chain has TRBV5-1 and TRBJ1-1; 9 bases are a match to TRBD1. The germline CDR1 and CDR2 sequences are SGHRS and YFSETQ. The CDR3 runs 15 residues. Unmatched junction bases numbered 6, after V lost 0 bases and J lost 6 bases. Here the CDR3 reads CASSLAPGTGPEAFF. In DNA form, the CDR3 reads TGCGCCAGCAGCTTGGCCCCCGGGACAGGGCCTGAAGCTTTCTTT.

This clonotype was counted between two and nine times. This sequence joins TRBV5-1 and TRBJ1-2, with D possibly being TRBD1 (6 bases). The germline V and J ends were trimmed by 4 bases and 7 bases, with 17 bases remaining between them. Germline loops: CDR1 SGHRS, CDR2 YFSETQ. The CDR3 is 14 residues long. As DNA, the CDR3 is TGCGCCAGCAGCCCAGACGACGGGGGGGCTGGCTACACCTTC. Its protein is CASSPDDGGAGYTF.

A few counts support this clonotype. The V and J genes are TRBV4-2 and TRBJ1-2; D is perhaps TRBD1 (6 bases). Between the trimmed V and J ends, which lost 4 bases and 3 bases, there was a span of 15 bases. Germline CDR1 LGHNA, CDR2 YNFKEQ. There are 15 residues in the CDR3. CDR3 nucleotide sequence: TGTGCCAGCAGCCGTGGTAGGGGGGTTCACTATGGCTACACCTTC. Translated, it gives CASSRGRGVHYGYTF.

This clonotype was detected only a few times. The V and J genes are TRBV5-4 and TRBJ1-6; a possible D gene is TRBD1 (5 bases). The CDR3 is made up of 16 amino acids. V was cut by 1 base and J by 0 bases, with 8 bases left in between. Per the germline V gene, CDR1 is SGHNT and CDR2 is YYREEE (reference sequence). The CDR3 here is CASSLNGGSYNSPLHF. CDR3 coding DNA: TGTGCCAGCAGCTTGAACGGGGGCTCCTATAATTCACCCCTCCACTTT.

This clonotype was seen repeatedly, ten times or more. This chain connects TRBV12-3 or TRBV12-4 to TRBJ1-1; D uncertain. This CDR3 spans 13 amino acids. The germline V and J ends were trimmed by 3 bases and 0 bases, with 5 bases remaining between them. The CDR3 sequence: CASSFDLNTEAFF. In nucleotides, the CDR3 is TGTGCCAGCAGTTTTGACCTGAACACTGAAGCTTTCTTT.